The 13 T cell receptor beta chains presented below share a single source sample, sequenced in a study of Ad26.COV2.S vaccination and SARS-CoV-2 variants. TCRdb's table, derived via immunoSEQ multiplex PCR, lists solely in-frame clones and lacks some. The table lists about 350,000 clones, about 91% of them singletons. This specimen consisted of peripheral blood, obtained after recovery from COVID-19. These receptors were taken from a human donor who had recovered from COVID-19.

The rearrangement joins TRBV6-6 to TRBJ1-4; no reliable D call. The CDR3 runs 12 residues. Germline CDR1 and CDR2: MNHNY and SVGAGI (reference sequence). The V end lost 0 bases, the J end lost 8 bases, and 4 bases lay between the germline ends. The CDR3 loop reads CASSYSVEKLFF. The CDR3 DNA follows: TGTGCCAGCAGTTACTCGGTAGAAAAACTGTTTTTT.

CDR3 loop: CASAPGGATDTQYF. The CDR3 DNA is TGTGCCAGCGCCCCCGGGGGCGCCACAGATACGCAGTATTTT. This sequence joins TRBV11-3 and TRBJ2-3; TRBD1 or TRBD2 may be the D gene (6 bases each). Germline loops: CDR1 SGHNT, CDR2 YENEEA. The ends were cut back, 8 bases at V and 2 bases at J, with 14 bases in the middle. CDR3 size: 14 residues.

This chain uses TRBV20-1 with TRBJ2-5; the D is unclear. The CDR3 runs 14 residues. Trimming removed 3 bases from V and 0 bases from J, with 11 bases in between. Germline V CDR1 and CDR2: DFQATT, SNEGSKA (reference sequence). CDR3 amino acids: CSASVLTYQETQYF. CDR3 nucleotide sequence: TGCAGTGCTAGTGTGTTAACGTACCAAGAGACCCAGTACTTC.

This CDR3 is CASGRPGSVYGYTF. The CDR3, as DNA: TGTGCCAGCGGAAGACCAGGGTCAGTCTATGGCTACACCTTC. The gene calls are TRBV6-5 and TRBJ1-2; maybe TRBD1 (5 bases). Germline CDR1 MNHEY, CDR2 SVGAGI. This CDR3 region has 14 residues. V lost 8 bases to trimming and J lost 4 bases, with 17 bases between them.

This chain joins TRBV13 and TRBJ2-4; the D gene is possibly TRBD2 (5 bases). Per germline, CDR1 PRHDT and CDR2 FYEKMQ (reference sequence). Trimming took 4 bases from V and 4 from J, leaving 17 bases between them. The CDR3 is 16 amino acids. This CDR3 is CASSSLLGEEKNIQYF. The CDR3 coding sequence is TGTGCCAGCAGCTCGCTCTTGGGAGAAGAAAAAAACATTCAGTACTTC.

The rearrangement uses TRBV7-2 and TRBJ2-7; D is undetermined. The CDR3 extends over 12 amino acids. Trimming removed 2 bases from V and 3 bases from J, with 5 bases in between. CDR1 and CDR2 from the germline V gene are SGHTA and FQGNSA. This CDR3 is CASSLKGYEQYF. In DNA form, the CDR3 reads TGTGCCAGCAGCTTAAAGGGCTACGAGCAGTACTTC.

The chain carries TRBV5-1 and TRBJ2-3; no clear D. Germline CDR1 and CDR2: SGHRS and YFSETQ. This CDR3 comprises 15 residues. V was cut by 2 bases and J by 1 base, with 11 bases left in between. CDR3 coding DNA: TGCGCCAGCAGCTTCCTAGGTTTGGGCACAGATACGCAGTATTTT. It codes for CASSFLGLGTDTQYF. Full variable domain (missing parts from reference TRBV5-1 and TRBJ2-3): KAGVTQTPRYLIKTRGQQVTLSCSPISGHRSVSWYQQTPGQGLQFLFEYFSETQRNKGNFPGRFSGRQFSNSRSEMNVSTLELGDSALYLCASSFLGLGTDTQYFGPGTRLTVL.

The chain carries TRBV5-4 and TRBJ2-5; D not resolved. This CDR3 has 12 amino acids. The V gene lost 3 bases and the J gene lost 4 bases, with 7 bases spanning the gap. The V gene's germline CDR1 is SGHNT and CDR2 YYREEE (reference sequence). The CDR3 nucleotides are TGTGCCAGCAGCTGGGAAGGAGAGACCCAGTACTTC. It translates to CASSWEGETQYF.

This chain uses TRBV6-1 with TRBJ2-7; D call uncertain. Trimming shortened V by 2 bases and J by 6 bases, and 14 bases separated the two germline ends. Germline loops: CDR1 MNHNS, CDR2 SASEGT. There are 14 residues in the CDR3. The CDR3 coding sequence is TGTGCCAGCAGTGAAATAGGGCGGAATAGCGAGCAGTACTTC. The encoded protein is CASSEIGRNSEQYF.

The genes are TRBV11-2 and TRBJ2-2, with 8 bases matching TRBD2. In germline, CDR1 is SGHAT, CDR2 FQNNGV. This CDR3 spans 15 amino acids. The J segment lost 7 bases and the V segment lost 5 bases, leaving 9 bases of the junction unmatched. The CDR3 loop reads CASSKGRGALGELFF. The CDR3 DNA is TGTGCCAGCAGCAAGGGGCGGGGGGCGCTCGGGGAGCTGTTTTTT.

The chain recombines TRBV21-1 with TRBJ1-5; the table assigns TRBD1, which was not confirmed against the DNA. TRBV21-1 is designated a pseudogene. The CDR3 has 17 residues. CDR3 residues: CASSKVTGEDSNQPQHF. The CDR3 bases are TGTGCCAGCAGCAAAGTGACAGGGGAGGATAGCAATCAGCCCCAGCATTTT.

This chain connects TRBV6-2 or TRBV6-3 to TRBJ2-2, with a possible D match to TRBD2 (6 bases). Trimming pared 6 bases from V and 1 base from J, leaving 9 bases between. The CDR3 runs to 14 residues. CDR1 and CDR2 from the germline V gene are MNHEY and SVGEGT. The CDR3 loop is CASSRDWNTGELFF. Written as DNA, the CDR3 is TGTGCCAGCAGCCGGGACTGGAACACCGGGGAGCTGTTTTTT.

The rearrangement links TRBV5-1 to TRBJ1-2, with D tentatively TRBD1 (6 bases). The V gene lost 0 bases and the J gene lost 7 bases, with 13 bases spanning the gap. CDR3 size: 14 residues. Germline V CDR1 and CDR2: SGHRS, YFSETQ. This CDR3 is CASSLGVLQGGYTF. In DNA form, the CDR3 reads TGCGCCAGCAGCTTGGGGGTTTTACAGGGTGGCTACACCTTC.